The 14 T cell receptor beta chains given below trace back to one sample, sequenced in a study of blood T cell repertoires in COVID-19. TCRdb keeps only in-frame clones here, not all; method: immunoSEQ multiplex PCR. This sample has just over 90,000 clones; 76% occur once, and the top ten carry 6% to 8.5%. The sample consisted of peripheral blood. The receptor source for this set is a man in his 70s with acute or convalescent COVID-19.

The rearrangement links TRBV7-2 to TRBJ1-1; D remains unclear. The CDR3 has 13 residues. Germline-derived CDR1 and CDR2 are SGHTA and FQGNSA. The V gene lost 4 bases and the J gene lost 5 bases, with 11 bases spanning the gap. CDR3 region: CASSSNSWTEAFF. The DNA of the CDR3 is TGTGCCAGCAGCTCCAACAGTTGGACTGAAGCTTTCTTT. Full variable domain (outside the CDR3, taken from reference TRBV7-2 and TRBJ1-1): GAGVSQSPSNKVTEKGKDVELRCDPISGHTALYWYRQSLGQGLEFLIYFQGNSAPDKSGLPSDRFSAERTGGSVSTLTIQRTQQEDSAVYLCASSSNSWTEAFFGQGTRLTVV.

The chain carries TRBV27 and TRBJ2-3, with 7 nucleotides matching TRBD1. Germline V CDR1 and CDR2: MNHEY, SMNVEV (reference sequence). With 8 bases clipped from V and 6 bases from J, the junction kept 5 bases outside the gene matches. This CDR3 has 12 residues. DNA for the CDR3: TGTGCCAGCCAGACAGGGTTGGATACGCAGTATTTT. This sequence encodes CASQTGLDTQYF.

V usage is TRBV5-6 and J usage is TRBJ1-6; TRBD1 might be the D (5 bases). V was pared by 0 bases and J by 4 bases, with 14 bases between. The V gene's germline CDR1 is SGHDT and CDR2 YYEEEE. The CDR3 is 17 residues long. The CDR3 sequence is CASSLAVGQVYNSPLHF. CDR3 coding DNA: TGTGCCAGCAGCTTGGCTGTCGGACAAGTTTATAATTCACCCCTCCACTTT.

CDR3 protein: CASSLAGEGNTIYF. In DNA, the CDR3 is TGTGCCAGCAGCTTAGCAGGGGAAGGAAACACCATATATTTT. V and J are TRBV7-9 and TRBJ1-3; D is perhaps TRBD1 (5 bases). Germline V lookup: CDR1 SEHNR, CDR2 FQNEAQ (reference sequence). CDR3 length equals 14 residues. The V gene lost 0 bases and the J gene lost 4 bases, with 7 bases spanning the gap.

This clone counts as medium-sized (0.01 to 0.1%). Other DNA sequences in this sample translate to the same CDR3. The chain has TRBV5-1 and TRBJ2-2; a possible D gene is TRBD1 (6 bases). Trimming shortened V by 1 base and J by 4 bases, and 8 bases separated the two germline ends. CDR3 length: 14 amino acids. The germline gives CDR1 SGHRS, CDR2 YFSETQ. The CDR3 is CASSLTGSTGELFF. CDR3 DNA: TGCGCCAGCAGCTTGACAGGGTCCACCGGGGAGCTGTTTTTT.

The chain carries TRBV6-1 and TRBJ1-5; D is uncertain. V gave up 2 bases and J gave up 6 bases, with 5 bases separating them. Germline CDR1 is MNHNS and CDR2 is SASEGT. CDR3 size: 12 residues. The CDR3 reads CASSEYGQPQHF. Here the CDR3 DNA reads TGTGCCAGCAGTGAATACGGTCAGCCCCAGCATTTT.

The chain links TRBV15 to TRBJ1-4; no clear D gene. Trimming removed 0 bases from V and 3 bases from J, with 11 bases in between. Germline-derived CDR1 and CDR2 are LNHNV and YYDKDF (reference sequence). The CDR3 length is 16 residues. The CDR3 is CATSRDIQQPNEKLFF. The CDR3 DNA reads TGTGCCACCAGCAGAGATATTCAACAGCCTAATGAAAAACTGTTTTTT.

The rearrangement uses TRBV5-1 and TRBJ1-2; D might be TRBD1 (5 bases). Trimming cost V 4 bases and J 4 bases, with 14 bases left between them. There are 14 residues in the CDR3. The V gene's germline CDR1 is SGHRS and CDR2 YFSETQ. The CDR3 loop is CASSTGERTYGYTF. The CDR3 DNA is TGCGCCAGCAGCACGGGGGAACGGACCTATGGCTACACCTTC.

This clone was counted a few times. The chain is built from TRBV30 and TRBJ1-1; the D gene is possibly TRBD1 (5 bases). Per the germline V gene, CDR1 is GTSNPN and CDR2 is SVGIG (reference sequence). This CDR3 is built from 12 residues. Trimming took 3 bases from V and 4 from J, leaving 9 bases between them. The CDR3: CAWRGPGTEAFF. The CDR3 DNA is TGTGCCTGGAGGGGGCCCGGCACTGAAGCTTTCTTT.

The chain employs TRBV7-3 and TRBJ1-1, with D hard to call. V was trimmed by 0 bases and J by 4 bases, leaving 12 bases between them. CDR3 length equals 15 residues. Germline loops: CDR1 SGHTA, CDR2 FQGTGA. The CDR3 DNA sequence: TGTGCCAGCAGCTTAACACCCCTGGGAGGCACTGAAGCTTTCTTT. The encoded protein is CASSLTPLGGTEAFF.

The chain carries TRBV7-2 and TRBJ1-4, with D tentatively TRBD1 (5 bases). The CDR3 runs to 15 residues. Germline-derived CDR1 and CDR2 are SGHTA and FQGNSA. Trimming cost V 1 base and J 6 bases, with 12 bases left between them. CDR3 in DNA: TGTGCCAGCAGCTTAGGGGGCCGGGGGGATGAAAAACTGTTTTTT. As protein: CASSLGGRGDEKLFF.

This chain links TRBV2 with TRBJ1-3; tentative D call: TRBD1 (5 bases). This CDR3 has 15 residues. Germline V lookup: CDR1 SNHLY, CDR2 FYNNEI. V lost 5 bases, J lost 0 bases, and 11 bases lay in between. In DNA, the CDR3 is TGTGCCAGCAGTCTTGACAGCTACTCTGGAAACACCATATATTTT. Residues: CASSLDSYSGNTIYF.

This chain joins TRBV29-1 and TRBJ1-2; TRBD1 matches 9 bases. Germline V gene lookup returns CDR1 SQVTM and CDR2 ANQGSEA. V lost 2 bases to trimming and J lost 4 bases; unmatched junction nucleotides: 8. The CDR3 has 15 residues. CDR3 coding DNA: TGCAGCGTTGAACCCAGGACAGGGGTGGGCTATGGCTACACCTTC. It is translated as CSVEPRTGVGYGYTF.

This clone was recorded once. The V call is TRBV7-2, the J call TRBJ2-7, with TRBD2 matching over 11 bases. The CDR3 consists of 19 residues. V lost 4 bases to trimming and J lost 6 bases; unmatched junction nucleotides: 20. Germline values: CDR1 SGHTA, CDR2 FQGNSA. In nucleotides, the CDR3 is TGTGCCAGCAGCTCCCTTCCCCCGGTAGCGGGAGGGGCCAGGGCCGAGCAGTACTTC. Translation: CASSSLPPVAGGARAEQYF.